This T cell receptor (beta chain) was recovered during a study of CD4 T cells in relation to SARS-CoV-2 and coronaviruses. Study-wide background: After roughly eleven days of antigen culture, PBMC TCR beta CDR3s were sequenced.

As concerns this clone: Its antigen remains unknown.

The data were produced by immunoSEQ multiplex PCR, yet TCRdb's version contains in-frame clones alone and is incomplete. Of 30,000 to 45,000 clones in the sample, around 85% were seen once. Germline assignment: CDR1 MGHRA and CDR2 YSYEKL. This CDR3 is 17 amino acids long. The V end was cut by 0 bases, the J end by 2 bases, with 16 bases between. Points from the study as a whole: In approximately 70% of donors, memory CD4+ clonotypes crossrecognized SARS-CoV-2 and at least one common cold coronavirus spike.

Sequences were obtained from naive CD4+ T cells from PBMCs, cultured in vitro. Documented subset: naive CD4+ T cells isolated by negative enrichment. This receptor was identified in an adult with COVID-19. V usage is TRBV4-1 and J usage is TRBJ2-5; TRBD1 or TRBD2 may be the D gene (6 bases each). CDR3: CASSQDKGGGKQETQYF. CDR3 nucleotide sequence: TGCGCCAGCAGCCAAGATAAGGGGGGAGGCAAACAAGAGACCCAGTACTTC.